This TCR beta chain was identified in a study of CD8 T cells in ankylosing spondylitis. Trimming left V 3 bases short and J 5 bases short, with 6 bases between. Germline CDR1 reads SGHRS; CDR2 reads YFSETQ. The CDR3 is made up of 12 amino acids. TCRdb re-called the 5' RACE reads with MiXCR, one entry per CDR3 protein. The data show roughly 230,000 distinct CDR3 sequences, 15% to 20% seen once. The sequencing input was blood, either unsorted or a sorted T cell fraction (not recorded which). The TCR was taken from a male donor with ankylosing spondylitis or in good health (not recorded which). V usage is TRBV5-1 and J usage is TRBJ2-4; D is unclear. CDR3 nucleotides: TGCGCCAGCAGCTCTGAGGAAAACATTCAGTACTTC. Translating it yields CASSSEENIQYF.